A selection of T cell receptor beta chains follows, all from one sample in a study of blood T cell repertoires in COVID-19. Assay: immunoSEQ multiplex PCR; the TCRdb copy retains only in-frame clones and omits some. The table has 200,000 to 250,000 clones, roughly 79% seen once; the top ten hold 15%. Sequenced: PBMCs or T cells enriched from blood (not recorded which). All receptors derive from a middle-aged man who had recovered from COVID-19. Each CDR3 is given with its conserved first and last residue. A D gene is named only where the DNA matches it firmly. Part of the rows lack a size; the others show once, few, many or a class for expanded clones.

v_gene,d_gene,abundance,j_gene,CDR3nt,CDR3aa
TRBV7-9,TRBD1,NA,TRBJ1-1,TGTGCCAGCAGCTACTCGACAGGGGCCGAAGCTTTCTTT,CASSYSTGAEAFF
TRBV5-1,NA,few,TRBJ1-5,TGCGCCAGCAGCCCGTTGACAGGTAGCAATCAGCCCCAGCATTTT,CASSPLTGSNQPQHF
TRBV18,TRBD2,NA,TRBJ2-5,TGTGCCAGCTCCCCGCTAGCGGGAGCCGAGGTGACCCAGTACTTC,CASSPLAGAEVTQYF
TRBV3-1/TRBV3-2,TRBD2,NA,TRBJ2-3,TGTGCCAGCAGCCAAGAGGTAGTAGCGGGAAGCACAGATACGCAGTATTTT,CASSQEVVAGSTDTQYF
TRBV27,TRBD1,few,TRBJ2-3,TGTGCCAGCAGTTCCCCAGGGGGCGAGTCAGATACGCAGTATTTT,CASSSPGGESDTQYF
TRBV5-1,NA,few,TRBJ1-5,TGCGCCAGCAGCTTGGTTCCAGGGAATAGCAATCAGCCCCAGCATTTT,CASSLVPGNSNQPQHF
TRBV27,NA,NA,TRBJ1-1,TGTGCCAGCAGTTTAGGGCAGGGAAGGCTGTACACTGAAGCTTTCTTT,CASSLGQGRLYTEAFF
TRBV27,NA,NA,TRBJ1-1,TGTGCCAGCAGTCCGTCAGGGGACACTGAAGCTTTCTTT,CASSPSGDTEAFF
TRBV28,TRBD2,NA,TRBJ2-7,TGTGCCAGCAGCCTCGGGACTAGCGGGCACGAGCAGTACTTC,CASSLGTSGHEQYF
TRBV6-2/TRBV6-3,TRBD1,NA,TRBJ1-2,TGTGCCAGCAGCCCTCCCCCCGGGACAGGGGGTTATGGCTACACCTTC,CASSPPPGTGGYGYTF
TRBV6-5,NA,NA,TRBJ1-6,TGTGCCAGCAGTTACGGGCGGGTTACTAATTCACCCCTCCACTTT,CASSYGRVTNSPLHF
TRBV29-1,NA,NA,TRBJ2-1,TGCAGCATCCCAGGCGGGAATGAGCAGTTCTTC,CSIPGGNEQFF
TRBV7-2,NA,NA,TRBJ1-2,TGTGCCAGCAGCTTAACGGTGACAGACTATGGCTACACCTTC,CASSLTVTDYGYTF
TRBV11-3,NA,few,TRBJ2-1,TGTGCCAGCAGCTCTGGTGGGGGGATGGTCAATGAGCAGTTCTTC,CASSSGGGMVNEQFF
TRBV6-2/TRBV6-3,TRBD1,NA,TRBJ1-2,TGTGCCAGCAGTGCCTCGGACAGGGGAGTCAGCTACACCTTC,CASSASDRGVSYTF
TRBV13,TRBD1,NA,TRBJ2-2,TGTGCCAGCAGCTCATACGTTACAGGGGTCGCCGGGGAGCTGTTTTTT,CASSSYVTGVAGELFF
TRBV30,NA,once,TRBJ2-5,TGTGCCTGGGAGCTCAGCGGTGGAGAGACCCAGTACTTC,CAWELSGGETQYF
TRBV9,NA,NA,TRBJ2-1,TGTGCCAGCAGCCTCGATAGCTCCTACAATGAGCAGTTCTTC,CASSLDSSYNEQFF
TRBV4-1,NA,NA,TRBJ2-5,TGCGCCAGCACGCCGTCTAGCGTTCTCCAAGAGACCCAGTACTTC,CASTPSSVLQETQYF
TRBV27,NA,NA,TRBJ1-6,TGTGCCAGCAGTACGAGGCGTCCAGGGTTCAATTCACCCCTCCACTTT,CASSTRRPGFNSPLHF
TRBV29-1,TRBD1,once,TRBJ1-5,TGCAGCGTCGAGACAGGGGAGAATCAGCCCCAGCATTTT,CSVETGENQPQHF
TRBV19,TRBD2,NA,TRBJ2-7,TGTGCCAGTAGTATAGGATTGAGCGGGGTCTCCTACGAGCAGTACTTC,CASSIGLSGVSYEQYF
TRBV5-1,TRBD2,NA,TRBJ2-7,TGCGCCAGCAGCTCCCGGTGGGGGGGTGGTTACGAGCAGTACTTC,CASSSRWGGGYEQYF
TRBV7-3,NA,NA,TRBJ1-6,TGTGCCAGCAGCCACGGGACGGGAGGTTCACCCCTCCACTTT,CASSHGTGGSPLHF